This T cell receptor beta chain emerged from a study of shared clonotypes between healthy human individuals. Trimming removed 5 bases at V and 0 bases at J, with 5 bases between. CDR1 is SGHAT, CDR2 FQDESV, per germline (reference sequence). The CDR3 covers 12 residues. Sequenced by immunoSEQ multiplex PCR; TCRdb stores in-frame clones only, minus some. The sample contains roughly 640,000 clones, 97% of which appear only once. The receptor was isolated from a woman aged 25 to 45 in good health. The gene calls are TRBV11-1 and TRBJ2-7; D unresolved. What was sequenced was naive CD4+ T cells sorted from blood. Subset denoted: CD45RA+ positively selected. The CDR3 DNA sequence: TGTGCCAGCAGCCCTAGCTCCTACGAGCAGTACTTC. This gives the protein CASSPSSYEQYF.